This T cell receptor beta chain is from a study of blood T cell repertoires in COVID-19. Study-level information: The United States, Italy and Spain supplied acute and convalescent COVID-19 samples. PBMCs, B-cell-depleted T cells, or T cells were the source of the cDNA or gDNA that made up the material.

In the source study's methods: For nucleated cells, counts were estimated from reference gene primer amplification. Profiled with immunoSEQ multiplex PCR; TCRdb holds only in-frame clones, not every one. Clone size and V and J calls were adopted from that table, with D and trimming inferred from the DNA. This table has about 230,000 clones, 84% appearing once. The CDR3 has 14 amino acids. Between the trimmed V and J ends, which lost 0 bases and 3 bases, there was a span of 9 bases. Per the germline V gene, CDR1 is LGHNA and CDR2 is YSLEER. This sequence joins TRBV4-3 and TRBJ2-7; D gene ambiguous. This TCR came from a woman aged 40 to 50 who had recovered from COVID-19. Sequenced sample: peripheral blood. The CDR3 DNA reads TGCGCCAGCAGCCAAGATCGAACCAGCTACGAGCAGTACTTC. It yields the protein CASSQDRTSYEQYF.